This T cell receptor beta chain was found in a study of blood T cells in healthy people across ages. Study-level findings and limits: Unsorted PBMCs prevented conclusive naive versus antigen-experienced comparison.

A second PCR, run for roughly 7 to 11 cycles, used a sample-barcoded 5' primer plus a J-beta primer mix. TCRdb redid the calling of the 5' RACE reads with MiXCR, one entry per CDR3 protein. The sample gives under 2 million distinct CDR3 sequences, roughly 32% of which show up once; roughly 10% is in the top ten. The CDR3 covers 14 residues. Germline V gene sequence: CDR1 DFQATT, CDR2 SNEGSKA (reference sequence). Between the trimmed V and J ends, which lost 3 bases and 5 bases, there was a span of 13 bases. This clonotype came up a few times. Its antigen remains unidentified. Sample: blood. This clonotype was sampled from a woman younger than 45 in good health. The chain recombines TRBV20-1 with TRBJ1-4; D not certain. CDR3 in amino acids: CSARARGENEKLFF. The CDR3, as DNA: TGCAGTGCTAGGGCTCGTGGCGAAAATGAAAAACTGTTTTTT.